This TCR beta chain originates from a study of shared clonotypes between healthy human individuals. At the level of the study: A donor's plate count was three for CD4 naive and three for CD4 memory; CD8 naive had two and CD8 memory one. Study findings and constraints: The study generally estimated greater richness for naive than memory subsets. Against clonotypes common to all four donors, non-shared ones had lower generation probabilities.

Per germline, CDR1 MNHEY and CDR2 SMNVEV (reference sequence). The CDR3 has 13 residues. V was shortened by 5 bases and J by 6 bases, with 13 bases between the two germline ends. Deep was the level at which the assay was run. Profiled with immunoSEQ multiplex PCR; TCRdb holds only in-frame clones, not every one. The table includes 2 million to 2.5 million clones, just under 95% detected once. With respect to this clone: Antigen specificity is unknown.

V usage is TRBV27 and J usage is TRBJ1-2, with D possibly being TRBD1 (5 bases). Sequencing input: naive CD4+ T cells from PBMCs. Subset denoted: CD45RA+ positively selected. This receptor was taken from a man aged 18 to 30 in good health. Some clones in this sample may be carry-over from other donors' samples. In nucleotides, the CDR3 is TGTGCCAGCAGTCACACGGGACCCCATGGCTACACCTTC. Translating gives CASSHTGPHGYTF.